One and the same sample provided the 19 T cell receptor beta chains below, sequenced in a study of response to subunit inactivated influenza vaccine. TCRdb redid the calling of the RT-PCR reads with MiXCR, one entry per CDR3 protein. The data contain hundreds of thousands of distinct CDR3 sequences, 13% to 15% of them singletons. This specimen was PBMCs from blood, taken 14 days before vaccination. The receptor set was obtained from a man over 45 who received an inactivated influenza vaccine.

The rearrangement uses TRBV2 and TRBJ2-2, with a weak D call TRBD1 (5 bases). CDR3 length equals 14 residues. In germline, CDR1 is SNHLY, CDR2 FYNNEI. Trimming removed 6 bases at V and 5 bases at J, with 13 bases between. The CDR3 coding sequence is TGTGCCAGCAGGCGTGGGGCCGGTACCGGGGAGCTGTTTTTT. This gives the protein CASRRGAGTGELFF.

Details on this clonotype: A clone one base away is much larger, so this may be a read error. The V and J genes are TRBV29-1 and TRBJ1-1; D call uncertain. CDR1 and CDR2 (germline): SQVTM, ANQGSEA. Trimming pared 4 bases from V and 3 bases from J, leaving 15 bases between. The CDR3 consists of 14 residues. The DNA of the CDR3 is TGCAGCGTTGGGCGGGAACGGTGCGACACTGAAGCTTTCTTT. This translates into CSVGRERCDTEAFF.

This sequence joins TRBV25-1 and TRBJ2-1, with 9 bases identical to TRBD1. V shed 2 bases, J shed 4 bases, and the junction held 6 bases outside the gene matches. The length of the CDR3 is 16 residues. The germline CDR1 and CDR2 sequences are MGHDK and SYGVNS. This CDR3 reads CASSEVGGTGYNEQFF. CDR3 DNA: TGTGCCAGCAGTGAAGTCGGTGGGACAGGGTACAATGAGCAGTTCTTC.

The V call is TRBV20-1, the J call TRBJ2-7; TRBD1 might be the D (5 bases). Germline V gives CDR1 DFQATT, CDR2 SNEGSKA (reference sequence). CDR3 length: 11 residues. Trimming stripped 5 bases from V and 2 bases from J, with 7 bases between. CDR3 region: CSADRAYEQYF. The CDR3 DNA sequence: TGCAGTGCTGACAGAGCCTACGAGCAGTACTTC.

In regard to this clonotype: The germline gene is not matched at one end of the junction; a read error may be the cause. The chain is built from TRBV20-1 and TRBJ1-5; no clear D gene. The V gene's germline CDR1 is DFQATT and CDR2 SNEGSKA (reference sequence). The CDR3 length is 13 residues. The CDR3 DNA reads as TGCAGTGCGAGAGCGGTGCCAGACGGGCCCCAGCATTTT. Translating it yields CSARAVPDGPQHF.

This clonotype was found a few times. The gene calls are TRBV6-2 or TRBV6-3 and TRBJ2-7; D is unresolved. From germline, CDR1 is MNHEY and CDR2 SVGEGT. Trimming shortened V by 3 bases and J by 6 bases, and 12 bases separated the two germline ends. This CDR3 contains 13 residues. The CDR3 nucleotides are TGTGCCAGCAGTTATCCCGGCAGGCCCGAGCAGTACTTC. It translates to CASSYPGRPEQYF.

This clonotype showed up just a few times. The chain uses TRBV12-3 or TRBV12-4 and TRBJ1-1; D gene unclear. The CDR3 runs to 13 residues. Trimming left V 3 bases short and J 4 bases short, with 9 bases between. CDR3 in DNA: TGTGCCAGCAGTTTTGATCAGGCCACTGAAGCTTTCTTT. Protein: CASSFDQATEAFF.

This clonotype was seen a handful of times. The gene calls are TRBV7-9 and TRBJ1-4, with a weak D call TRBD1 (5 bases). Germline V lookup: CDR1 SEHNR, CDR2 FQNEAQ (reference sequence). V gave up 5 bases and J gave up 8 bases, with 15 bases separating them. The CDR3 extends over 14 amino acids. The CDR3 protein is CASSQRQGAEKLFF. In DNA form, the CDR3 reads TGTGCCAGCAGCCAACGACAAGGGGCCGAAAAACTGTTTTTT.

This clonotype has more than one count but fewer than ten. This CDR3 reads CASSLVGQGTNEKLFF. In DNA form, the CDR3 reads TGTGCCAGCAGCTTAGTCGGCCAGGGAACTAATGAAAAACTGTTTTTT. V is TRBV7-2 and J is TRBJ1-4, with D perhaps TRBD1 (5 bases). Trimming cost V 1 base and J 1 base, with 10 bases left between them. Per the germline V gene, CDR1 is SGHTA and CDR2 is FQGNSA. The CDR3 spans 16 residues.

The sample holds a few counts of this clonotype. V is TRBV4-2 and J is TRBJ1-1; no reliable D call. V dropped 1 base and J dropped 10 bases, with 22 bases sitting between them. This CDR3 is 16 amino acids long. Germline CDR1 reads LGHNA; CDR2 reads YNFKEQ. CDR3 region: CASSQVSRTKSSVAFF. CDR3 in DNA: TGTGCCAGCAGCCAAGTTTCTAGGACGAAGAGTTCCGTAGCTTTCTTT.

The chain employs TRBV29-1 and TRBJ1-2, with a possible D match to TRBD1 (6 bases). Germline assignment: CDR1 SQVTM and CDR2 ANQGSEA. Trimming pared 3 bases from V and 13 bases from J, leaving 21 bases between. This CDR3 contains 13 residues. The CDR3 region is CSVEGGQTVGSTF. CDR3 bases: TGCAGCGTTGAGGGAGGACAGACCGTAGGGAGCACCTTC. Full variable domain (remainder filled in from reference TRBV29-1 and TRBJ1-2): SAVISQKPSRDICQRGTSLTIQCQVDSQVTMMFWYRQQPGQSLTLIATANQGSEATYESGFVIDKFPISRPNLTFSTLTVSNMSPEDSSIYLCSVEGGQTVGSTFGSGTRLTVV.

The table lists this clonotype with a few counts. The chain uses TRBV12-3 or TRBV12-4 and TRBJ1-1, with a possible D match to TRBD1 (5 bases). The CDR3 sequence is 14 residues long. Trimming shortened V by 3 bases and J by 1 base, and 9 bases separated the two germline ends. CDR3 amino acids: CASSFRDGNTEAFF. CDR3 sequence (DNA): TGTGCCAGCAGTTTCCGGGACGGGAACACTGAAGCTTTCTTT.

This clonotype was seen ten or more times. The chain links TRBV12-3 or TRBV12-4 to TRBJ2-6, with 7 positions matching TRBD1. The ends lost 5 bases at V and 2 bases at J; junction bases unmatched: 6. The length of the CDR3 is 16 residues. The CDR3 is CASSLTGTAGANVLTF. In DNA, the CDR3 is TGTGCCAGCAGTCTAACCGGGACAGCTGGGGCCAACGTCCTGACTTTC.

The sample holds many counts of this clonotype. The J gene is TRBJ2-2, the V gene TRBV28; 8 positions agree with TRBD2. Germline assignment: CDR1 MDHEN and CDR2 SYDVKM. The V and J ends lost 0 bases and 6 bases, in that order; junction bases with no gene match: 12. The CDR3 length is 18 residues. The CDR3 coding sequence is TGTGCCAGCAGTTTATGGGCTAGCGGGCCCCTGGGGGCCGGGGAGCTGTTTTTT. Its protein product is CASSLWASGPLGAGELFF. The complete variable domain, with remaining parts taken from reference TRBV28 and TRBJ2-2, reads DVKVTQSSRYLVKRTGEKVFLECVQDMDHENMFWYRQDPGLGLRLIYFSYDVKMKEKGDIPEGYSVSREKKERFSLILESASTNQTSMYLCASSLWASGPLGAGELFFGEGSRLTVL.

Only a few counts were recorded for this clonotype. The rearrangement links TRBV5-1 to TRBJ2-1; 7 bases map to TRBD1. This CDR3 is 17 amino acids long. The germline V gene encodes CDR1 SGHRS and CDR2 YFSETQ. The V segment lost 3 bases and the J segment 0 bases; nucleotides outside the gene matches: 9. CDR3: CASSSQTTGSSYNEQFF. DNA for the CDR3: TGCGCCAGCAGCTCCCAAACGACAGGGAGCTCCTACAATGAGCAGTTCTTC.

V gene TRBV29-1 combines with J gene TRBJ2-1; either TRBD1 or TRBD2 may supply D (6 bases each). V lost 5 bases and J lost 8, with 10 bases in between. The CDR3 loop spans 11 amino acids. CDR1 SQVTM and CDR2 ANQGSEA come from the germline V gene. The CDR3 here is CSVYGGYEQFF. CDR3 bases: TGCAGCGTTTACGGGGGCTATGAGCAGTTCTTC.

In this sample, this clonotype turned up many times. The CDR3 here is CASSQERRNTEAFF. The CDR3 DNA sequence: TGTGCCAGCAGCCAAGAACGGAGGAACACTGAAGCTTTCTTT. The V call is TRBV4-2, the J call TRBJ1-1; D remains unclear. Germline CDR1 is LGHNA and CDR2 is YNFKEQ. V was clipped by 0 bases and J by 1 base, with 6 bases between them. The CDR3 totals 14 residues.

This clonotype was picked up a small number of times. The gene calls are TRBV11-2 and TRBJ2-7; possibly TRBD2 for D (6 bases). Germline V gives CDR1 SGHAT, CDR2 FQNNGV. The CDR3 covers 14 residues. Trimming shortened V by 2 bases and J by 3 bases, and 11 bases separated the two germline ends. The CDR3 DNA sequence: TGTGCCAGCAGCTTATGGTCGGGGGACTACGAGCAGTACTTC. As protein: CASSLWSGDYEQYF. The full variable domain, its missing parts supplied by reference TRBV11-2 and TRBJ2-7, is EAGVAQSPRYKIIEKRQSVAFWCNPISGHATLYWYQQILGQGPKLLIQFQNNGVVDDSQLPKDRFSAERLKGVDSTLKIQPAKLEDSAVYLCASSLWSGDYEQYFGPGTRLTVT.

This clonotype was picked up a small number of times. The chain has TRBV28 and TRBJ2-3; D not certain. The V and J ends lost 5 bases and 2 bases respectively, with 8 bases between them. The CDR3 is 13 amino acids. CDR1 is MDHEN and CDR2 is SYDVKM in the germline V gene. CDR3: CASSSQITDTQYF. The CDR3 region has the DNA TGTGCCAGCAGTAGTCAGATCACAGATACGCAGTATTTT. The full variable domain, its missing parts supplied by reference TRBV28 and TRBJ2-3, is DVKVTQSSRYLVKRTGEKVFLECVQDMDHENMFWYRQDPGLGLRLIYFSYDVKMKEKGDIPEGYSVSREKKERFSLILESASTNQTSMYLCASSSQITDTQYFGPGTRLTVL.